Below are 20 T cell receptor beta chains sequenced from a single sample in a study of blood T cell repertoires in COVID-19. Some clones are missing from TCRdb's copy, which holds only in-frame ones; the method was immunoSEQ multiplex PCR. The table includes 220,000 or so clones, roughly 83% detected once. Sample: PBMCs or T cells enriched from blood (not recorded which). These receptors came from a middle-aged woman with acute COVID-19.

V is TRBV11-2 and J is TRBJ2-2, with D possibly being TRBD2 (5 bases). CDR1 is SGHAT and CDR2 is FQNNGV in the germline V gene. The V and J ends lost 5 bases and 5 bases respectively, with 6 bases between them. The CDR3 runs to 12 residues. CDR3 nucleotides: TGTGCCAGCAGCCGGGGAACCGGGGAGCTGTTTTTT. This sequence encodes CASSRGTGELFF. The whole variable domain, remainder taken from reference TRBV11-2 and TRBJ2-2, is EAGVAQSPRYKIIEKRQSVAFWCNPISGHATLYWYQQILGQGPKLLIQFQNNGVVDDSQLPKDRFSAERLKGVDSTLKIQPAKLEDSAVYLCASSRGTGELFFGEGSRLTVL.

The rearrangement uses TRBV27 and TRBJ2-7, with a weak D call TRBD2 (5 bases). V lost 3 bases to trimming and J lost 0 bases, with 12 bases between them. Per the germline V gene, CDR1 is MNHEY and CDR2 is SMNVEV (reference sequence). The CDR3 contains 15 residues. CDR3 in DNA: TGTGCCAGCAGTTTGCGGCTCGAGGGCTCCTACGAGCAGTACTTC. Protein product: CASSLRLEGSYEQYF.

This chain connects TRBV6-5 to TRBJ1-2, with D perhaps TRBD1 (5 bases). The V end lost 7 bases, the J end lost 8 bases, and 17 bases lay between the germline ends. CDR1 MNHEY and CDR2 SVGAGI come from the germline V gene. The CDR3 length is 13 residues. CDR3 sequence reads: CASKPGLRRGYTF. CDR3 DNA: TGTGCCAGCAAGCCGGGACTTCGACGGGGCTACACCTTC.

CDR3 residues: CASSQDRVHYGYTF. The CDR3 region has the DNA TGCGCCAGCAGCCAAGACAGGGTGCACTATGGCTACACCTTC. J is TRBJ1-2 and V is TRBV4-3, with a weak D call TRBD1 (5 bases). In germline, CDR1 is LGHNA, CDR2 YSLEER. The ends were cut back, 0 bases at V and 3 bases at J, with 8 bases in the middle. CDR3 length equals 14 residues.

J is TRBJ1-5 and V is TRBV7-2; D gene uncertain. The CDR3 totals 15 residues. CDR1 is SGHTA and CDR2 is FQGNSA in the germline V gene. V lost 1 base and J 3 bases, leaving 10 bases between the germline ends. CDR3 sequence reads: CASSLEGGYNQPQHF. For the CDR3, the DNA is TGTGCCAGCAGCTTAGAAGGAGGGTACAATCAGCCCCAGCATTTT.

The V call is TRBV5-6, the J call TRBJ2-3, with TRBD1 as a possible D gene (5 bases). Deletions cut 4 bases from V and 2 bases from J, with 17 bases between. CDR1 and CDR2 (germline): SGHDT, YYEEEE. This CDR3 comprises 16 residues. The CDR3 nucleotides are TGTGCCAGCAGCGGGATGGACACCTCCATCACAGATACGCAGTATTTT. It codes for CASSGMDTSITDTQYF. Drawing the rest from reference TRBV5-6 and TRBJ2-3, the complete variable domain is DAGVTQSPTHLIKTRGQQVTLRCSPKSGHDTVSWYQQALGQGPQFIFQYYEEEERQRGNFPDRFSGHQFPNYSSELNVNALLLGDSALYLCASSGMDTSITDTQYFGPGTRLTVL.

The chain links TRBV2 to TRBJ2-7; TRBD1 matches 10 bases. CDR1 SNHLY and CDR2 FYNNEI come from the germline V gene. The CDR3 is made up of 13 amino acids. V gave up 7 bases and J gave up 6 bases; unmatched junction bases: 6. The CDR3 here is CASTRTGGGEQYF. CDR3 DNA: TGTGCCAGCACAAGGACAGGGGGGGGCGAGCAGTACTTC.

The V gene is TRBV28, the J gene TRBJ2-5, with 11 bases identical to TRBD2. The germline V gene encodes CDR1 MDHEN and CDR2 SYDVKM. V lost 2 bases, J lost 6 bases, and 14 bases stayed unmatched. This CDR3 spans 18 amino acids. The CDR3 nucleotides read TGTGCCAGCAGTTTAAAGGTCCTAGCGGGAGGCCGTGGGAAGACCCAGTACTTC. Protein product: CASSLKVLAGGRGKTQYF.

The rearrangement links TRBV28 to TRBJ2-7; 14 nucleotides match TRBD2. Unmatched junction bases numbered 2, after V lost 4 bases and J lost 6 bases. This CDR3 spans 14 amino acids. The germline CDR1 and CDR2 sequences are MDHEN and SYDVKM. The CDR3 DNA is TGTGCCAGCAGTTCGGGACTAGCGGGAGTCGAGCAGTACTTC. Protein: CASSSGLAGVEQYF.

CDR3: CASSLDGPGLAGSYNEQFF. As DNA, the CDR3 is TGTGCCAGCAGCTTGGATGGACCGGGACTAGCGGGATCCTACAATGAGCAGTTCTTC. The chain couples TRBV5-4 to TRBJ2-1, with 13 bases matching TRBD2. The CDR3 is 19 residues long. Trimming at V came to 0 bases and at J to 1 base, leaving 7 bases not matched to a gene. Per germline, CDR1 SGHNT and CDR2 YYREEE (reference sequence). The full variable domain, completed using reference TRBV5-4 and TRBJ2-1, is ETGVTQSPTHLIKTRGQQVTLRCSSQSGHNTVSWYQQALGQGPQFIFQYYREEENGRGNFPPRFSGLQFPNYSSELNVNALELDDSALYLCASSLDGPGLAGSYNEQFFGPGTRLTVL.

CDR3 sequence reads: CASSQPIGELFF. CDR3 bases: TGTGCCAGCAGCCAACCTATCGGGGAGCTGTTTTTT. V gene TRBV13 combines with J gene TRBJ2-2; D remains unclear. The length of the CDR3 is 12 residues. Trimming stripped 5 bases from V and 7 bases from J, with 8 bases between. CDR1 and CDR2 from the germline V gene are PRHDT and FYEKMQ (reference sequence).

V gene TRBV11-2 combines with J gene TRBJ1-2, with 8 bases lining up with TRBD1. The CDR3 loop spans 16 amino acids. Germline V lookup: CDR1 SGHAT, CDR2 FQNNGV. V lost 1 base to trimming and J lost 0 bases; unmatched junction nucleotides: 4. As DNA, the CDR3 is TGTGCCAGCAGCTTAGGACAGGGGAATTCTAACTATGGCTACACCTTC. It specifies CASSLGQGNSNYGYTF.

The chain recombines TRBV12-3 or TRBV12-4 with TRBJ1-5; D gene ambiguous. V lost 7 bases and J lost 6, with 10 bases in between. This CDR3 comprises 12 residues. The CDR3 spells CASTRTGQPQHF. CDR3 nucleotide sequence: TGTGCCAGCACCCGAACGGGTCAGCCCCAGCATTTT.

CDR3 bases: TGTGCCAGTAGTATTGCGACTAGCGGGAGAGGCGAGCAGTACTTC. It encodes CASSIATSGRGEQYF. The V and J genes are TRBV19 and TRBJ2-7, with 12 bases lining up with TRBD2. Germline CDR1 is LNHDA and CDR2 is SQIVND (reference sequence). This CDR3 spans 15 amino acids. Trimming took 3 bases from V and 6 from J; bases not matched to a gene: 6.

V usage is TRBV19 and J usage is TRBJ2-3, with D tentatively TRBD2 (6 bases). The CDR3 has 14 residues. Germline CDR1 and CDR2: LNHDA and SQIVND (reference sequence). V gave up 2 bases and J gave up 4 bases, with 10 bases separating them. The CDR3 DNA follows: TGTGCCAGTAGTATACCGGGAGTCTCAGATACGCAGTATTTT. Its translation: CASSIPGVSDTQYF.

CDR3 bases: TGTGCCAGCAGCTTGGATCAGGGTGGTAATGAAAAACTGTTTTTT. Protein: CASSLDQGGNEKLFF. V gene TRBV5-4 combines with J gene TRBJ1-4, with D possibly being TRBD1 (5 bases). Germline CDR1 and CDR2: SGHNT and YYREEE (reference sequence). The CDR3 runs to 15 residues. The V end was cut by 0 bases, the J end by 4 bases, with 10 bases between. The full variable domain, in which reference TRBV5-4 and TRBJ1-4 provide the parts outside the CDR3, is ETGVTQSPTHLIKTRGQQVTLRCSSQSGHNTVSWYQQALGQGPQFIFQYYREEENGRGNFPPRFSGLQFPNYSSELNVNALELDDSALYLCASSLDQGGNEKLFFGSGTQLSVL.

The V and J genes are TRBV5-1 and TRBJ2-2; 12 bases align to TRBD2. Germline assignment: CDR1 SGHRS and CDR2 YFSETQ. The CDR3 extends over 16 amino acids. With 4 bases clipped from V and 1 base from J, the junction kept 2 bases outside the gene matches. CDR3 sequence (DNA): TGCGCCAGCAGCACACTAGCGGGGGGGAACACCGGGGAGCTGTTTTTT. Translating gives CASSTLAGGNTGELFF.

The chain couples TRBV5-5 to TRBJ1-1; D perhaps matches TRBD1 (5 bases). V shed 3 bases and J shed 6 bases, with 18 bases lying between them. CDR1 and CDR2 from the germline V gene are SGHKS and YYEKEE (reference sequence). The CDR3 spans 15 residues. The CDR3 spells CASSSGSRAFAEAFF. DNA for the CDR3: TGTGCCAGCAGCTCGGGCAGCAGGGCATTCGCTGAAGCTTTCTTT.

This chain connects TRBV7-6 to TRBJ2-2, with 13 bases identical to TRBD2. The V and J ends lost 1 base and 2 bases, in that order; junction bases with no gene match: 10. This CDR3 contains 20 residues. Germline V lookup: CDR1 SGHVS, CDR2 FNYEAQ. In nucleotides, the CDR3 is TGTGCCAGCAGCTTAGTCCCAAGACTAGCGGGGGGCCCAAACACCGGGGAGCTGTTTTTT. Translated, it gives CASSLVPRLAGGPNTGELFF.

The chain combines TRBV10-1 with TRBJ2-7; weak D call: TRBD2 (5 bases). The germline CDR1 and CDR2 sequences are WNHNN and SYGVQD (reference sequence). Trimming removed 4 bases at V and 3 bases at J, with 10 bases between. CDR3 length equals 13 residues. The CDR3 is CASSASSLYEQYF. DNA of the CDR3: TGCGCCAGCAGTGCTTCTAGCCTCTACGAGCAGTACTTC.